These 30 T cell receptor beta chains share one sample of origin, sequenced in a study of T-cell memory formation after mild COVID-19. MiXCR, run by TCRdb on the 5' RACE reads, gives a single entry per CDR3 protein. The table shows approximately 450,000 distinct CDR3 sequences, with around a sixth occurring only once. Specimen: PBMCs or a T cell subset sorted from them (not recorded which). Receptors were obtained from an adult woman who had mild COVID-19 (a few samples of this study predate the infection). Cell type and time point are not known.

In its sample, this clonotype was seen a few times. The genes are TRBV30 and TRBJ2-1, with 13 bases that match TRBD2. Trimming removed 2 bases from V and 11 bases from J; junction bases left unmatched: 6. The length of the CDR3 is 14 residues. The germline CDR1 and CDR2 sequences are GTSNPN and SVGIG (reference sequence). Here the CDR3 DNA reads TGTGCCTGGAGTCCCTTGACTAGCGGGGGGAAGCAGTTCTTC. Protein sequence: CAWSPLTSGGKQFF.

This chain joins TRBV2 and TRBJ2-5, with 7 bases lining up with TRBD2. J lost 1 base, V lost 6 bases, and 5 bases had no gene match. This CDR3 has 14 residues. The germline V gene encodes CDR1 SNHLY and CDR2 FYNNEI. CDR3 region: CASRPGLSQETQYF. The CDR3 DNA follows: TGTGCCAGCAGGCCGGGACTATCCCAAGAGACCCAGTACTTC.

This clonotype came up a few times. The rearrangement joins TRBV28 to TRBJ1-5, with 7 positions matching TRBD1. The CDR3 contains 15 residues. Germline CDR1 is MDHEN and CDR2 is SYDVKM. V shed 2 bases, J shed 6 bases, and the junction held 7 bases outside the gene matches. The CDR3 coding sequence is TGTGCCAGCAGTTTAGACCACAGGGGTGGTCAGCCCCAGCATTTT. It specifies CASSLDHRGGQPQHF.

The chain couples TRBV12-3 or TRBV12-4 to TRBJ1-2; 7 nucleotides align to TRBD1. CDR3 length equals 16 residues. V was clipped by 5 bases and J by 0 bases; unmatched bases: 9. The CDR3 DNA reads TGTGCCAGCAGTCCCCGACAGGGCGCTGCTAACTATGGCTACACCTTC. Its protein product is CASSPRQGAANYGYTF.

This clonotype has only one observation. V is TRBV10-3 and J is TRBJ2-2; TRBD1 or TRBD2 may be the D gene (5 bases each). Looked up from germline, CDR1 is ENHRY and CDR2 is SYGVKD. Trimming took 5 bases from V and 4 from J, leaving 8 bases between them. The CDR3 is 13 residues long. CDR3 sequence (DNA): TGTGCCATCAGTCGGGACCTCACCGGGGAGCTGTTTTTT. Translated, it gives CAISRDLTGELFF.

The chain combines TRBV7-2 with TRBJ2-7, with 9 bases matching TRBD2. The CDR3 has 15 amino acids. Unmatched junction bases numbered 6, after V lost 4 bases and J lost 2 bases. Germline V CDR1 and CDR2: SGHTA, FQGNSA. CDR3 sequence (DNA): TGTGCCAGCAGCTCCATTAGCGGGAGAGCCTACGAGCAGTACTTC. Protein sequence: CASSSISGRAYEQYF.

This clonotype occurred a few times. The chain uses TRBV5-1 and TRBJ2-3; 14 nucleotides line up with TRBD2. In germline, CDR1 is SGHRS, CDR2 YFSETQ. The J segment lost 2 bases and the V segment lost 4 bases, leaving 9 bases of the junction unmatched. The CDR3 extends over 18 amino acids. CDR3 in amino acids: CASSPRLAGGTYTDTQYF. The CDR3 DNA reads TGCGCCAGCAGCCCCCGACTAGCGGGGGGGACGTACACAGATACGCAGTATTTT.

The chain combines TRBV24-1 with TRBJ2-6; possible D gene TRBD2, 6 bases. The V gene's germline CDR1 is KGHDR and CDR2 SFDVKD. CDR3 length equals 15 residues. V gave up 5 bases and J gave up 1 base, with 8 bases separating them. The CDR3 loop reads CATSGRVSGANVLTF. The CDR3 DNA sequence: TGTGCCACCAGTGGGAGGGTATCTGGGGCCAACGTCCTGACTTTC.

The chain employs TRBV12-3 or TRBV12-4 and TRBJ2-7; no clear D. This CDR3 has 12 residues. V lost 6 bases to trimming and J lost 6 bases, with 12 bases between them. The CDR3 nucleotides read TGTGCCAGCAGGGACGCACTGAGCGAGCAGTACTTC. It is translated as CASRDALSEQYF.

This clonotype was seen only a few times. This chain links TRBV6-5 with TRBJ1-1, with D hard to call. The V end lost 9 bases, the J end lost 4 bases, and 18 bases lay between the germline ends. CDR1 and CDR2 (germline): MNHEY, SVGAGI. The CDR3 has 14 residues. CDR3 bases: TGTGCCAGTCGGGTTGGAGGTGCGATCACTGAAGCTTTCTTT. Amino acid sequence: CASRVGGAITEAFF.

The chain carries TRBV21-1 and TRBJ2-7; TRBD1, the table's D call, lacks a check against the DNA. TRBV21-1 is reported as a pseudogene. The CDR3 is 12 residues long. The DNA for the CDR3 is TGTGCCAGCAGGGGGGCTATCTACGAGCAGTACTTC. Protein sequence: CASRGAIYEQYF.

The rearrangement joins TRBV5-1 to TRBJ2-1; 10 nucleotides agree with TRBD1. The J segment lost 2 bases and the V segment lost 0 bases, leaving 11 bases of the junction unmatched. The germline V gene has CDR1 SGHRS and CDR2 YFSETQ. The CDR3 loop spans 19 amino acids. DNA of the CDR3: TGCGCCAGCAGCTTGGGAGGACAGGGGGTACGCGATACCTACAATGAGCAGTTCTTC. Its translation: CASSLGGQGVRDTYNEQFF.

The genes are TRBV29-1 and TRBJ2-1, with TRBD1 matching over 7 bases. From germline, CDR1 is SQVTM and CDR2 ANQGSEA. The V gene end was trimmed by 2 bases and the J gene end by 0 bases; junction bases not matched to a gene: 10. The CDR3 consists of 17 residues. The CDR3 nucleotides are TGCAGCGTTGAAATGTCCCCAGGGGGAAGCTCCTACAATGAGCAGTTCTTC. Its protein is CSVEMSPGGSSYNEQFF.

The CDR3 region has the DNA TGTGCCAGCAGCCCGAGAGGGGGGATCGGGAACACTGAAGCTTTCTTT. Translation: CASSPRGGIGNTEAFF. V gene TRBV7-3 combines with J gene TRBJ1-1; the D gene is possibly TRBD1 (6 bases). CDR3 length equals 16 residues. Germline CDR1 reads SGHTA; CDR2 reads FQGTGA. Trimming left V 5 bases short and J 1 base short, with 17 bases between.

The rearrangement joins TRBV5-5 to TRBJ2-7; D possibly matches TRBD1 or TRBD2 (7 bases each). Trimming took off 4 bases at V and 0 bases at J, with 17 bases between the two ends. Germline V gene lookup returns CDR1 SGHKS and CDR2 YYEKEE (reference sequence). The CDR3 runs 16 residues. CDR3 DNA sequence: TGTGCCAGCAGCCCGCTGGGAGGGGACAGCTCCTACGAGCAGTACTTC. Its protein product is CASSPLGGDSSYEQYF.

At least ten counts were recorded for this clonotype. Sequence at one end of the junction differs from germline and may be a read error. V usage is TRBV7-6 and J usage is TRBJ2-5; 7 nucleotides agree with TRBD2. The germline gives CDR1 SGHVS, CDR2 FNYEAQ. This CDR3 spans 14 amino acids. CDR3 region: CASSSESAGPIQHF. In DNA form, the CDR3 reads TGTGCCAGCAGCTCGGAGTCAGCGGGGCCGATCCAGCACTTC.

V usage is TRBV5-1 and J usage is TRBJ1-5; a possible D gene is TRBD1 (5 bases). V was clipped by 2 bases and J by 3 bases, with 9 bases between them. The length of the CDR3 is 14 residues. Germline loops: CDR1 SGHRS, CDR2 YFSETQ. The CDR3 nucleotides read TGCGCCAGCAGCTTCGACAGCCTCAATCAGCCCCAGCATTTT. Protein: CASSFDSLNQPQHF.

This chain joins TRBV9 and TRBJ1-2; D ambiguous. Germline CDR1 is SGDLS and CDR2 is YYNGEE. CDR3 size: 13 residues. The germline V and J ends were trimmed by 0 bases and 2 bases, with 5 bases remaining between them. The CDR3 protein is CASSVDRNYGYTF. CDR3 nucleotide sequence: TGTGCCAGCAGCGTAGACAGAAACTATGGCTACACCTTC.

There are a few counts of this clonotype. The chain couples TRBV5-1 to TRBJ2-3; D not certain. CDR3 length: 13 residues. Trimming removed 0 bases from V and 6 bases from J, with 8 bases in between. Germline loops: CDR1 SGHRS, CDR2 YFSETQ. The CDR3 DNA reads TGCGCCAGCAGCTTGGAACAACGGGATACGCAGTATTTT. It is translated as CASSLEQRDTQYF.

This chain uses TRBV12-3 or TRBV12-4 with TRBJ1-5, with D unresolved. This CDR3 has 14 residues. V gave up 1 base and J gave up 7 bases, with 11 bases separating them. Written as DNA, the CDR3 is TGTGCCAGCAGTTTAGGGTGGGTCAGCCAGCCCCAGCATTTT. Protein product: CASSLGWVSQPQHF.

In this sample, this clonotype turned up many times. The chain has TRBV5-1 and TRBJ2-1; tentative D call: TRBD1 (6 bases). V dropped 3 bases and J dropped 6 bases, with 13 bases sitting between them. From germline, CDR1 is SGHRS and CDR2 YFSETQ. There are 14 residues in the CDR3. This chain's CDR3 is CASSSAGQRNEQFF. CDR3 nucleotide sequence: TGCGCCAGCAGCTCCGCTGGACAGCGCAATGAGCAGTTCTTC.

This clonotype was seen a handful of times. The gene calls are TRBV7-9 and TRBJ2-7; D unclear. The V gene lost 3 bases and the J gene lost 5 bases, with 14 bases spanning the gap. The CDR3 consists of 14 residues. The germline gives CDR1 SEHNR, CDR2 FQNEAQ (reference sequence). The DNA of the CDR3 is TGTGCCAGCAGCTTGGGCGTCAGGATTAACGAGCAGTACTTC. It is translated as CASSLGVRINEQYF.

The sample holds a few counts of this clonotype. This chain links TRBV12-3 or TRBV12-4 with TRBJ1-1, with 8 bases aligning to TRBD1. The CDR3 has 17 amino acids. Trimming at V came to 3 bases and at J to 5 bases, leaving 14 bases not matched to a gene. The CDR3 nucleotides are TGTGCCAGCAGTTTCGGGGGGACAGGAGGGAACCCGACTGAAGCTTTCTTT. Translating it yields CASSFGGTGGNPTEAFF.

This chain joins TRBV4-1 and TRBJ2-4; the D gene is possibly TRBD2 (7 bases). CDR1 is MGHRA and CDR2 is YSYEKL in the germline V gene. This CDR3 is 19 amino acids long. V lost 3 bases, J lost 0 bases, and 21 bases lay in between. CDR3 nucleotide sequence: TGCGCCAGCAGCCACCCAGGGGAGGGCCCCCTTATAGCCAAAAACATTCAGTACTTC. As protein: CASSHPGEGPLIAKNIQYF.

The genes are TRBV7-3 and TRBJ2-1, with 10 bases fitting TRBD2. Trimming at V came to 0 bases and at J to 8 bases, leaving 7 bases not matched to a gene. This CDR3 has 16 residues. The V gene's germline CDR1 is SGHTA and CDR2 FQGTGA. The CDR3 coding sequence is TGTGCCAGCAGCTTAACGCGAGCGGGGGGGCCTCATGAGCAGTTCTTC. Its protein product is CASSLTRAGGPHEQFF. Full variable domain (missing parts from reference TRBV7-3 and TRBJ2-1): GAGVSQTPSNKVTEKGKYVELRCDPISGHTALYWYRQSLGQGPEFLIYFQGTGAADDSGLPNDRFFAVRPEGSVSTLKIQRTERGDSAVYLCASSLTRAGGPHEQFFGPGTRLTVL.

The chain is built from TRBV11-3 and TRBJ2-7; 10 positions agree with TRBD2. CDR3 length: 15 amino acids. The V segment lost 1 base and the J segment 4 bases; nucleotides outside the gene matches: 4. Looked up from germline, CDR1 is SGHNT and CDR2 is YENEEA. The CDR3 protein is CASSLVATSGYEQYF. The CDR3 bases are TGTGCCAGCAGCTTAGTCGCGACTAGCGGGTACGAGCAGTACTTC.

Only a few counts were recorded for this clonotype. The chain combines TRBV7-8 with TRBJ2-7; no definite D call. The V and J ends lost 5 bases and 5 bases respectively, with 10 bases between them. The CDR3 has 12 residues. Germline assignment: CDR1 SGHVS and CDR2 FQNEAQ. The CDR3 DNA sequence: TGTGCCAGCAGCCTAATAAGGGACGAGCAGTACTTC. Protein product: CASSLIRDEQYF.

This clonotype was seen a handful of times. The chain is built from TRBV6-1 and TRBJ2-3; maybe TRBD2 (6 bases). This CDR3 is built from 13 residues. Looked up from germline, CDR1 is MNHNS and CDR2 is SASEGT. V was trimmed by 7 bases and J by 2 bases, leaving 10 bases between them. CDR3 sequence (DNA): TGTGCCAGCACGGGGGTGATCACAGATACGCAGTATTTT. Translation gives CASTGVITDTQYF.

CDR3 protein: CASSLTLRLAGTYEQYF. In DNA form, the CDR3 reads TGTGCCAGCAGCTTAACTCTGCGACTAGCGGGGACCTACGAGCAGTACTTC. This chain joins TRBV11-3 and TRBJ2-7, with 11 bases that match TRBD2. Unmatched junction bases numbered 8, after V lost 2 bases and J lost 2 bases. CDR1 is SGHNT, CDR2 YENEEA, per germline. CDR3 length: 17 residues.

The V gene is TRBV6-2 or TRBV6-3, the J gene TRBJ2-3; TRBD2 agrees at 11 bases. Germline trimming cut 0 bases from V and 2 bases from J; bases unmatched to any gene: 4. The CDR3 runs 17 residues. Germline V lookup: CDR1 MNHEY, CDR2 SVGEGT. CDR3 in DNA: TGTGCCAGCAGTTACTCGACTAGCGGGGAATACACAGATACGCAGTATTTT. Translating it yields CASSYSTSGEYTDTQYF.